Listed below are T cell receptor beta chains from one sample, sequenced in a study of early T cells in non-severe SARS-CoV-2 infection. TCRdb recomputed calls from the 5' RACE reads with MiXCR, one row per CDR3 protein. The top ten hold about a tenth of the sample, which has 30,000 to 45,000 distinct CDR3 sequences, 3% to 4.5% seen once. Sample: whole blood. The receptors come from an adult who was a healthcare worker with PCR-confirmed SARS-CoV-2 infection or an uninfected control (not recorded which). Each CDR3 is given with its conserved first and last residue. Fields, in order: CDR3 DNA, CDR3 protein, D gene, V gene, J gene, CDR3 length, clone size. D genes are given only for firm matches. The listing skips clone size in some rows; elsewhere it reads once, few, many or a size class.

TGTGCCAGCAGATCACGACAGCAGTGGTACCAAGAGACCCAGTACTTC	CASRSRQQWYQETQYF	NA	TRBV7-9	TRBJ2-5	16	NA
TGTGCCAGCAGTTTTACAGGGGGCACTGAAGCTTTCTTT	CASSFTGGTEAFF	TRBD1	TRBV12-3/TRBV12-4	TRBJ1-1	13	many
TGTGCCAGCACCGCCCGTGGGGCTGCGCACTACGAGCAGTACTTC	CASTARGAAHYEQYF	NA	TRBV6-2/TRBV6-3	TRBJ2-7	15	many
TGTGCCAGCAGTTTTCTGGGCGGGACCTACGAGCAGTACTTC	CASSFLGGTYEQYF	NA	TRBV27	TRBJ2-7	14	NA
TGCAGTGCTACCCCCGGGACAGGGGGCACCTACAATGAGCAGTTCTTC	CSATPGTGGTYNEQFF	TRBD1	TRBV20-1	TRBJ2-1	16	many
TGTGCCAGCAGTTTATCGGGACTAGCGGGGCTCAATGAGCAGTTCTTC	CASSLSGLAGLNEQFF	TRBD2	TRBV27	TRBJ2-1	16	many
TGTGCCAGCGCCAATACAGGGGCCTGGGGGCAAAAGTACCAAGAGACCCAGTACTTC	CASANTGAWGQKYQETQYF	TRBD1	TRBV25-1	TRBJ2-5	19	many
TGCAGTGCTAGAGATGCGACTAGCGGACAAGAGACCCAGTACTTC	CSARDATSGQETQYF	TRBD2	TRBV20-1	TRBJ2-5	15	many
TGTGCCAGCAGCTTAGAAGACACCATATATTTT	CASSLEDTIYF	NA	TRBV11-2	TRBJ1-3	11	many
TGTGCCAGCCTAAGTCGTGTAGGGAAGTCCCAAGAGACCCAGTACTTC	CASLSRVGKSQETQYF	NA	TRBV5-6	TRBJ2-5	16	many
TGTGCCAGCAGCCAAAAGGTTAACACTGAAGCTTTCTTT	CASSQKVNTEAFF	NA	TRBV3-1	TRBJ1-1	13	many
TGCGCCAGCAGCTTGGCCGGGACAACCTACGAGCAGTACTTC	CASSLAGTTYEQYF	NA	TRBV5-1	TRBJ2-7	14	many
TGTGCCAGCAGCTTATTAGGGACCACCACAGATACGCAGTATTTT	CASSLLGTTTDTQYF	NA	TRBV7-9	TRBJ2-3	15	NA
TGTGCCAGTAGTCGCGGGGGGCGCGAGACCCAGTACTTC	CASSRGGRETQYF	TRBD2	TRBV19	TRBJ2-5	13	NA
TGTGCCAGCAGTGAAAGTAGAGGAGCGGAGACCCAGTACTTC	CASSESRGAETQYF	NA	TRBV25-1	TRBJ2-5	14	NA
TGTGCCAGCAGGCTGACTAACTCCTACGAGCAGTACTTC	CASRLTNSYEQYF	NA	TRBV7-2	TRBJ2-7	13	many
TGTGCCAGCAGCTCAACCGGGACAGGGTTTTCACCCCTCCACTTT	CASSSTGTGFSPLHF	TRBD1	TRBV7-9	TRBJ1-6	15	many
TGTGCCAGCACTAGCGGTCCCGCCCCCTCCTACGAGCAGTACTTC	CASTSGPAPSYEQYF	TRBD2	TRBV6-5	TRBJ2-7	15	NA
TGCAGCGTTGGGAGAGAACCGGGGATTGATGAGCAGTTCTTC	CSVGREPGIDEQFF	NA	TRBV29-1	TRBJ2-1	14	many
TGTGCCAGCACTCACGGTGGGGGGCGCGTGGTCTGGTCTTCTGAAGCTTTCTTT	CASTHGGGRVVWSSEAFF	NA	TRBV6-2/TRBV6-3	TRBJ1-1	18	many
TGCAGTGCTAGAGATCCCAGGGGGCTTACTGAAGCTTTCTTT	CSARDPRGLTEAFF	TRBD1	TRBV20-1	TRBJ1-1	14	few
TGTGCCAGCAGTGGGGAGGTTCGGTCGTTTGGCTACACCTTC	CASSGEVRSFGYTF	NA	TRBV6-1	TRBJ1-2	14	many
TGTGCCAGCAGCTTAGTGGCGGGAGGGTCCAAAAACATTCAGTACTTC	CASSLVAGGSKNIQYF	TRBD2	TRBV7-2	TRBJ2-4	16	NA
TGCAGTGCTAGTGATGTGCTCCACAATGAGCAGTTCTTC	CSASDVLHNEQFF	NA	TRBV20-1	TRBJ2-1	13	many
TGCGCCAGCAGCTCGGCTCAGGCGGCGATGAACACTGAAGCTTTCTTT	CASSSAQAAMNTEAFF	NA	TRBV5-1	TRBJ1-1	16	many
TGTGCCATCAGCCACAGGGGGCGGGAGACCCAGTACTTC	CAISHRGRETQYF	TRBD1	TRBV10-3	TRBJ2-5	13	many
TGTGCCATCAGTGAGACCCGGGTCGAGACATCTGGAAACACCATATATTTT	CAISETRVETSGNTIYF	NA	TRBV10-3	TRBJ1-3	17	many
TGTGCCAGCAGCTCGCCGGGACTAGCGGGCTACGAGCAGTACTTC	CASSSPGLAGYEQYF	TRBD2	TRBV13	TRBJ2-7	15	NA
TGTGCCAGCAGCTTAGATGGGATCGAGGATGAGCAGTTCTTC	CASSLDGIEDEQFF	NA	TRBV7-2	TRBJ2-1	14	many
TGTGCCAGCAGTTACAGGGAGAACACTGAAGCTTTCTTT	CASSYRENTEAFF	NA	TRBV27	TRBJ1-1	13	many
TGTGCCAGTAGTCCTTCTATCGGGAGGGCCAGCGGGGAGCTGTTTTTT	CASSPSIGRASGELFF	TRBD2	TRBV19	TRBJ2-2	16	few
TGTGCCAGCAGCTTACAGGGCCTTAATTCACCCCTCCACTTT	CASSLQGLNSPLHF	NA	TRBV13	TRBJ1-6	14	many
TGTGCCAGCAGCATGGACAGTAACTATGGCTACACCTTC	CASSMDSNYGYTF	NA	TRBV6-5	TRBJ1-2	13	NA
TGTGCCAGCAGCTGGGACTCCACGGGCATGGATACGCAGTATTTT	CASSWDSTGMDTQYF	NA	TRBV5-4	TRBJ2-3	15	many
TGCAGCGCCCCTTTTCCAAGCGGGAGAGAGACCCAGTACTTC	CSAPFPSGRETQYF	TRBD2	TRBV20-1	TRBJ2-5	14	many
TGTGCCAGCAGCATAAGCGGGAGCACAGATACGCAGTATTTT	CASSISGSTDTQYF	NA	TRBV7-9	TRBJ2-3	14	many
TGTGCCACCACCTCGGGACTTGCCACAGATACGCAGTATTTT	CATTSGLATDTQYF	NA	TRBV24-1	TRBJ2-3	14	many
TGTGCCAGCAGCCAGGGGCACACAGATACGCAGTATTTT	CASSQGHTDTQYF	NA	TRBV4-2	TRBJ2-3	13	many
TGCGCCAGCAGCTTGGGGAGGACCAGTGAGCAGTTCTTC	CASSLGRTSEQFF	NA	TRBV5-1	TRBJ2-1	13	many
TGTGCCAGCAGCTTACTCGGTGAAGCTTTCTTT	CASSLLGEAFF	NA	TRBV11-3	TRBJ1-1	11	NA
TGTGCCAGCAGTTCCAGTCTAGATAACTATGGCTACACCTTC	CASSSSLDNYGYTF	NA	TRBV27	TRBJ1-2	14	few